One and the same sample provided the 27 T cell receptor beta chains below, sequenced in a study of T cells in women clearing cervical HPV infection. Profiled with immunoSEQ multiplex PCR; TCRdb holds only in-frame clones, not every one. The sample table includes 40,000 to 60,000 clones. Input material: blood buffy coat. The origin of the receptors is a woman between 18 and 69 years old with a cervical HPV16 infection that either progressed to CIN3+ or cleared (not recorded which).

The CDR3 reads CASRGLAGGEQFF. The sequenced part of the CDR3 DNA is TGTGCCAGCAGGGGACTAGCGGGGGGTGAG. The V and J genes are TRBV2 and TRBJ2-1, with TRBD2 matching over 15 bases. Read sequence stops 3 residues before the CDR3 end, and the germline J gene provides the missing end. The CDR3 has 13 residues. The germline V gene has CDR1 SNHLY and CDR2 FYNNEI. The J segment lost 9 bases and the V segment lost 6 bases, leaving 0 bases of the junction unmatched.

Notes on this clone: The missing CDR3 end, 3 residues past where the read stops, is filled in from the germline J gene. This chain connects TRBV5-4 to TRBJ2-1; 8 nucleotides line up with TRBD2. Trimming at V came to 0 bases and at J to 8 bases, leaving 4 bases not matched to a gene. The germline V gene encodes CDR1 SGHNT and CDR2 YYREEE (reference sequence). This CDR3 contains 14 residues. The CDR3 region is CASSLDSGGYEQFF. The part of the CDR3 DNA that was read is TGTGCCAGCAGCTTGGACAGCGGGGGATATGAG.

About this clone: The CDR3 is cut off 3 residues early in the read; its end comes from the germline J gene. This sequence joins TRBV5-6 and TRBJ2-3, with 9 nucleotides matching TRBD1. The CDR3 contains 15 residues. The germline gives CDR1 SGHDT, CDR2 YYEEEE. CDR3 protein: CASSFGTGLDQPQYF. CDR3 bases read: TGTGCCAGCAGCTTCGGGACAGGGCTGGATCAGCCG.

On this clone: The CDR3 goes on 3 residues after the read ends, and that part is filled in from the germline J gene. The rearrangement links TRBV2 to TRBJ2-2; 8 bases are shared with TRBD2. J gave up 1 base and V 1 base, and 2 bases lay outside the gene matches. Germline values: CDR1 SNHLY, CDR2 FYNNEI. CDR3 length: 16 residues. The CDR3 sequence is CASSEVGGGNTGELFF. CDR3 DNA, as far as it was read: TGTGCCAGCAGTGAAGTCGGGGGGGGGAACACCGGGGAG.

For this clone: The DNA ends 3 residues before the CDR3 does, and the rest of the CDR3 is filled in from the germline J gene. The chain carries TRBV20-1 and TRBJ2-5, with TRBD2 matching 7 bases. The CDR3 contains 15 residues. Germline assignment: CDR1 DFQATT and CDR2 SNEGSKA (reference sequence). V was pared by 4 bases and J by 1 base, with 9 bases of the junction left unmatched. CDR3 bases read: TGCAGTGCTACCCTGGGACTACCGTCCCAAGAGACC. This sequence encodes CSATLGLPSQET. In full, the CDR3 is CSATLGLPSQETQYF.

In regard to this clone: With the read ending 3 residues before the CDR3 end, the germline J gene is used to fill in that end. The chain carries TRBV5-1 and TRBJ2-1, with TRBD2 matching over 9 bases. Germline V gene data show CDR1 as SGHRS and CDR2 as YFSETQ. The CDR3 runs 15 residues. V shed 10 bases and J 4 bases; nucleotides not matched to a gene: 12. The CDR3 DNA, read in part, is TGCGCCGGCGGACGTAGCGGGGGCCAGTACAATGAG. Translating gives CAGGRSGGQYNE. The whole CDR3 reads CAGGRSGGQYNEQFF.

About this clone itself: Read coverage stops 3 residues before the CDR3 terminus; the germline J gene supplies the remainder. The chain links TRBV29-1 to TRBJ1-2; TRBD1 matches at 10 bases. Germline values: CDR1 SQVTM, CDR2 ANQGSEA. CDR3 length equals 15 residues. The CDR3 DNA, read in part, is TGCAGCGTTGGCCGGGGGACAGGGGATTCGGGCGAC. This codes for CSVGRGTGDSGD. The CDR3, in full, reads CSVGRGTGDSGDYTF.

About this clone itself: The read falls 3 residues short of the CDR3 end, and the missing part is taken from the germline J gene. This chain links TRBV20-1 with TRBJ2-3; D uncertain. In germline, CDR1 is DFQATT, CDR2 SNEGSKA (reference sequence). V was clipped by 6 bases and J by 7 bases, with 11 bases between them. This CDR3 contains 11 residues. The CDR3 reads CSAPSGYTQYF. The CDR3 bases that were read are TGCAGTGCCCCCTCAGGATATACG.

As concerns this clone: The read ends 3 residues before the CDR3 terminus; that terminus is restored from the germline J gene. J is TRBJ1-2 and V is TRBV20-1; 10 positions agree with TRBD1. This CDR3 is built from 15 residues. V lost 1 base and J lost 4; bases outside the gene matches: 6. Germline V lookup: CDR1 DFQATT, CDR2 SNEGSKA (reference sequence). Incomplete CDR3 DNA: TGCAGTGCTAGAGGCCGGGACAGGGGTGCCTATGGC. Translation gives CSARGRDRGAYG. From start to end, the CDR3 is CSARGRDRGAYGYTF.

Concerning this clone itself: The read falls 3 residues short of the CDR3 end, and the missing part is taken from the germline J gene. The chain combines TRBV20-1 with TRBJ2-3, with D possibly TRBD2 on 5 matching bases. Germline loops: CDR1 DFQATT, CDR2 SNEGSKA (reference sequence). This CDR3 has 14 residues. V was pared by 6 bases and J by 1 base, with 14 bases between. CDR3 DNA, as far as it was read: TGCAGTGCGGGTGGACTCACCCGCACAGATACG. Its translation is CSAGGLTRTDT. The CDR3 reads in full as CSAGGLTRTDTQYF.

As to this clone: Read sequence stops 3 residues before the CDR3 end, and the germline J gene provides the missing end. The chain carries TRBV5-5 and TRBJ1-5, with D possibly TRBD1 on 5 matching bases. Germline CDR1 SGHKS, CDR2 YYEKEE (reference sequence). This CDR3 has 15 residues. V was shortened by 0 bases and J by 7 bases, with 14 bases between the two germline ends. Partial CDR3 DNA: TGTGCCAGCAGCTTGGTCGGGGGAGGTGGACAGCCC. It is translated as CASSLVGGGGQP. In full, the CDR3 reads CASSLVGGGGQPQHF.

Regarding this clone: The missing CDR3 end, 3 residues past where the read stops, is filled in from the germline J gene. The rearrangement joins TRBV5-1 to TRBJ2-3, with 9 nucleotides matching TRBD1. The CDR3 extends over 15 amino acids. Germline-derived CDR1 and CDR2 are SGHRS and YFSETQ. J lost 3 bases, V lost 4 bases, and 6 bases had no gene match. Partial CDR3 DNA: TGCGCCAGCAGCATCGGACAGGGGAGGACAGATACG. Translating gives CASSIGQGRTDT. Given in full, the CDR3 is CASSIGQGRTDTQYF.

The CDR3 loop is CASSLGSSGGGNDYTF. The CDR3 bases that were read are TGTGCCAGCAGCTTAGGGTCTAGCGGGGGTGGTAATGAC. The chain recombines TRBV7-6 with TRBJ1-2, with D maybe TRBD1 (5 bases). The sequence runs out 3 residues before the end of the CDR3; the remainder is reconstructed from the germline J gene. The CDR3 sequence is 16 residues long. The V gene's germline CDR1 is SGHVS and CDR2 FNYEAQ.

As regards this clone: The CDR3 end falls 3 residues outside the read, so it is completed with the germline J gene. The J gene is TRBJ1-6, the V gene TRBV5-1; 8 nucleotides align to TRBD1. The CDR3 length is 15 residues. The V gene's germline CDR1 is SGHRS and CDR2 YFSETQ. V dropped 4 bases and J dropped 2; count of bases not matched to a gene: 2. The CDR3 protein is CASSTDRAYNSPLHF. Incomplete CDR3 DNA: TGCGCCAGCAGCACGGACAGGGCCTATAATTCACCC.

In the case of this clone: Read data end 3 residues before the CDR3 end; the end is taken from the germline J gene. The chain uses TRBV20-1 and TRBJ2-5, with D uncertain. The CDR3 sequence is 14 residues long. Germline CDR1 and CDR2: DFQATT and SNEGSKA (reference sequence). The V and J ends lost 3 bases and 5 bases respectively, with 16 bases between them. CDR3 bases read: TGCAGTGCTAGCTCCGGGTTCCCCGGGGAGACC. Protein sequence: CSASSGFPGET. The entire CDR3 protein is CSASSGFPGETQYF.

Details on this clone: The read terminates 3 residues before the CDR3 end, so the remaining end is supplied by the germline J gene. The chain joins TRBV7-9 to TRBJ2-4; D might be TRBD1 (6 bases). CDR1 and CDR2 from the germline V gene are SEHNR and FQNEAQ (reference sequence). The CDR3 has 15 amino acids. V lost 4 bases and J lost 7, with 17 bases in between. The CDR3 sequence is CASSSQIQTGNIQYF. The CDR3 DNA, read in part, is TGTGCCAGCAGCTCCCAAATCCAAACAGGGAACATT.

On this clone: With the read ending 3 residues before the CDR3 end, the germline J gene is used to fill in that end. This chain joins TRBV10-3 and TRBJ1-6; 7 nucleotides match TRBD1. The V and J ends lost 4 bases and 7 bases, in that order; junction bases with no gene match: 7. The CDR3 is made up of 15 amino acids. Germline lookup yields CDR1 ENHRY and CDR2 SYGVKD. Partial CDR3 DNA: TGTGCCATCAGTGCCGCGACAGGGCGGAATTCACCC. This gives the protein CAISAATGRNSP. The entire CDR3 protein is CAISAATGRNSPLHF.

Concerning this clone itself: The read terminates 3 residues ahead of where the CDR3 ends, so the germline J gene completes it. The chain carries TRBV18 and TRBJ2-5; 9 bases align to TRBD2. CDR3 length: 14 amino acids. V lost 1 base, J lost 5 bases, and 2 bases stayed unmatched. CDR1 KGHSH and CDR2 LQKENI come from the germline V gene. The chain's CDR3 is CASSPLAGEETQYF. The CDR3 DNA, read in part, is TGTGCCAGCTCACCACTAGCGGGGGAGGAGACC.

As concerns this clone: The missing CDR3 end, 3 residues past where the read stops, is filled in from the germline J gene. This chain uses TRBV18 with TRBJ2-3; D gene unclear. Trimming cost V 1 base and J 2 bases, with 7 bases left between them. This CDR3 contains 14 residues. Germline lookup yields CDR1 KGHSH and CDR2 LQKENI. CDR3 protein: CASSPRPSTDTQYF. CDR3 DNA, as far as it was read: TGTGCCAGCTCACCACGTCCATCCACAGATACG.

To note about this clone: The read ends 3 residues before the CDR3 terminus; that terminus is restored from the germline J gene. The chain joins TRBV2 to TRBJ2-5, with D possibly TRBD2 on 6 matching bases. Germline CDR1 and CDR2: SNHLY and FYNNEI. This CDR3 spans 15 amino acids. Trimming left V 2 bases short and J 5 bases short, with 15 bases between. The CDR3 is CASSEREHRGETQYF. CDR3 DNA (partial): TGTGCCAGCAGTGAACGGGAACACCGGGGGGAGACC.

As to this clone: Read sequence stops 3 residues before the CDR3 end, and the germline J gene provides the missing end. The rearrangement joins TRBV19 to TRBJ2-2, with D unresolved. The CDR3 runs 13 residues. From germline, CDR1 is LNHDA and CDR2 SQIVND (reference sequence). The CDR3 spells CASSSAGNSPLFF. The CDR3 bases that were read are TGTGCCAGTAGTAGCGCAGGAAATTCACCG.

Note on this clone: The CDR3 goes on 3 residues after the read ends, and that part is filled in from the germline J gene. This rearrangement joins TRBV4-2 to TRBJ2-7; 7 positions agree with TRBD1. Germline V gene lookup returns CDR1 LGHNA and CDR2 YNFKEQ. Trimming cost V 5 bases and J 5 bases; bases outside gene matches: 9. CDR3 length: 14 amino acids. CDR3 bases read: TGTGCCAGCAGCACCACCAGGGGGTTTCACGAG. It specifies CASSTTRGFHE. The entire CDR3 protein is CASSTTRGFHEQYF.

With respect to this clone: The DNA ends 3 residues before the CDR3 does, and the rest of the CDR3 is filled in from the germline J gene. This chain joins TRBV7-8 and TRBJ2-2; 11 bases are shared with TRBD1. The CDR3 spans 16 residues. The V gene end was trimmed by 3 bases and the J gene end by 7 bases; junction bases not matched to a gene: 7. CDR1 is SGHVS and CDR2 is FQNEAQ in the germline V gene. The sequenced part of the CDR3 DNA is TGTGCCAGCAGCTTTAGGACAGGGGGCGTCGTCGGGGAG. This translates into CASSFRTGGVVGE. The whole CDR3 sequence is CASSFRTGGVVGELFF. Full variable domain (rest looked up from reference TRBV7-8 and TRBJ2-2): GAGVSQSPRYKVAKRGQDVALRCDPISGHVSLFWYQQALGQGPEFLTYFQNEAQLDKSGLPSDRFFAERPEGSVSTLKIQRTQQEDSAVYLCASSFRTGGVVGELFFGEGSRLTVL.

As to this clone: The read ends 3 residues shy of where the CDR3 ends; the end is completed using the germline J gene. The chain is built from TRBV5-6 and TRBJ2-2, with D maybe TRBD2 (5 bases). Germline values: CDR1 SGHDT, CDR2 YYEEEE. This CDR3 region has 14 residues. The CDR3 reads CASSFRVGDSPLFF. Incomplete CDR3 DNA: TGTGCCAGCAGCTTTAGAGTCGGGGATTCACCG.

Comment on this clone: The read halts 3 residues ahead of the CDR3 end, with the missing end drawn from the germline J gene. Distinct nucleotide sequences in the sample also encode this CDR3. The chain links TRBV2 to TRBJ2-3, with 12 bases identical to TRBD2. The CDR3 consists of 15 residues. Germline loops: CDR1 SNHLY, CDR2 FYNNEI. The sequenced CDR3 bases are TGTGCCAGCAGTGAACTAGCGGGGGGGCTGGAGACG. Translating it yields CASSELAGGLET. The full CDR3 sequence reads CASSELAGGLETQYF.

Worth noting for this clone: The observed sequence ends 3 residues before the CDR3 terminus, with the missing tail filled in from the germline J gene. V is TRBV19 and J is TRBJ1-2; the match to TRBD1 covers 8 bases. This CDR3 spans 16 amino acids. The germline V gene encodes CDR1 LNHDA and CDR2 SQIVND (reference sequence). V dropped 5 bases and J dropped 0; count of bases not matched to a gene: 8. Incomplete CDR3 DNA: TGTGCCAGTAGTTTCCTTCCGGGACAGGCTAACTATGGC. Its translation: CASSFLPGQANYG. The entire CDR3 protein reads CASSFLPGQANYGYTF.

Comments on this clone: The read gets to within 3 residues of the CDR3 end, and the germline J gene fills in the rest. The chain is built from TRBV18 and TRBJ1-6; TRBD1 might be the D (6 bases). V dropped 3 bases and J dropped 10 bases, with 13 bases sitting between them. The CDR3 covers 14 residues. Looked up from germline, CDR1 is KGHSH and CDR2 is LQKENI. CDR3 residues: CASSPQGSGSPLHF. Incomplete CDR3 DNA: TGTGCCAGCTCACCGCAGGGGAGCGGATCACCC. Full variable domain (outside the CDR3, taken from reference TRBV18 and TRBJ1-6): NAGVMQNPRHLVRRRGQEARLRCSPMKGHSHVYWYRQLPEEGLKFMVYLQKENIIDESGMPKERFSAEFPKEGPSILRIQQVVRGDSAAYFCASSPQGSGSPLHFGNGTRLTVT.